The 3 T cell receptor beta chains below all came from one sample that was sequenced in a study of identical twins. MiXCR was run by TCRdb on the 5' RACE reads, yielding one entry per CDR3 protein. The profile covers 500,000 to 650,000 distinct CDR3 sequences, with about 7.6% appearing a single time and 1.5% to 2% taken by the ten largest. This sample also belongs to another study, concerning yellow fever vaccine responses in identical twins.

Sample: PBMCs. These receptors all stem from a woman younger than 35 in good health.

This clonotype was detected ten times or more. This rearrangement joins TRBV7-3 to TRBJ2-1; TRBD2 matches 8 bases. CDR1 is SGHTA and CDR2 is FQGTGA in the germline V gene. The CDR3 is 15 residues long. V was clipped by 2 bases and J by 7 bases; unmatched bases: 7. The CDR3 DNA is TGTGCCAGCAGCTTAGGTGGGACTAGGGGAAATGAGCAGTTCTTC. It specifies CASSLGGTRGNEQFF. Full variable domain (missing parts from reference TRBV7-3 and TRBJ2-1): GAGVSQTPSNKVTEKGKYVELRCDPISGHTALYWYRQSLGQGPEFLIYFQGTGAADDSGLPNDRFFAVRPEGSVSTLKIQRTERGDSAVYLCASSLGGTRGNEQFFGPGTRLTVL.

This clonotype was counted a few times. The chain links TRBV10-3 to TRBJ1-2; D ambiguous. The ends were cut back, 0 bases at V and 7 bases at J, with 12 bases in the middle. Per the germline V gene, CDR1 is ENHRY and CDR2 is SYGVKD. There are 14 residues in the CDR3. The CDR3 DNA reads TGTGCCATCAGTGAGTCGGCCCAGTTCGCTGGCTACACCTTC. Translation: CAISESAQFAGYTF.

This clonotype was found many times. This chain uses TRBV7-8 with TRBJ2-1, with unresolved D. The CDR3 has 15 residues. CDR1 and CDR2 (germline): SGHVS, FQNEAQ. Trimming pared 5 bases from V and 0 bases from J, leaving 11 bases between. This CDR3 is CASSPSESSYNEQFF. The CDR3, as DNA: TGTGCCAGCAGCCCCAGCGAGAGCTCCTACAATGAGCAGTTCTTC.